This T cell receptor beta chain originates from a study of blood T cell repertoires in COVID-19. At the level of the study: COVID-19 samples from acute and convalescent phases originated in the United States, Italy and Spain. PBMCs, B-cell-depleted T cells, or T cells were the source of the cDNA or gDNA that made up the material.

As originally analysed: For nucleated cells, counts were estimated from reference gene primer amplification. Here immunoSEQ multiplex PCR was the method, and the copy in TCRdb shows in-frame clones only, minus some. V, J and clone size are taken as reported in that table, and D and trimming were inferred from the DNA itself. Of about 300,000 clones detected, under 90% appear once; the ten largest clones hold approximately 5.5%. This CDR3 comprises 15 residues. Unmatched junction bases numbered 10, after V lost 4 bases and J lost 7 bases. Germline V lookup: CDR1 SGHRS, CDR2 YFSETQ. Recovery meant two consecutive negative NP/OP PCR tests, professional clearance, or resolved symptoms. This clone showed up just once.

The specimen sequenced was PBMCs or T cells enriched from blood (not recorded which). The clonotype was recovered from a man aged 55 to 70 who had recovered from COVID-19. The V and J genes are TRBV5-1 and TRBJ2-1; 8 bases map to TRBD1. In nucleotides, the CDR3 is TGCGCCAGCAGCGCAGGGACAGGCCCCTTAAATGAGCAGTTCTTC. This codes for CASSAGTGPLNEQFF.